The clone carrying this T cell receptor beta chain was detected a few times. Its specificity is unknown. Investigators reverse transcribed all isolated RNA, so they sequenced expressed TCRB transcripts. Some clones are missing from TCRdb's copy, which holds only in-frame ones; the method was immunoSEQ multiplex PCR. Found here are about 140,000 clones, 8% to 13% of them singletons; the top ten hold roughly 1.4%. Only one heparinised blood draw was taken per donor, and its volume averaged about 120 mL. Germline CDR1 and CDR2: SGHTA and FQGTGA. This CDR3 is built from 13 residues. Deletions cut 5 bases from V and 8 bases from J, with 13 bases between. This specimen belongs to a study of beta chain features in type 1 diabetes. Study-level results: Across all four CD4+ subsets, people with type 1 diabetes showed modestly shorter TCRB CDR3s.

Sequencing used naive CD4+ T cells from blood. The TCR sequence derives from a man younger than 35 in good health. The chain uses TRBV7-3 and TRBJ2-1; no clear D. The CDR3 region has the DNA TGTGCCAGCAGCGGGCCCACGATCGATGAGCAGTTCTTC. Its translation is CASSGPTIDEQFF.